This T cell receptor (beta chain) originates from a study of cytomegalovirus exposure and HLA in healthy donors. Study background: There were approximately 400 genotyped donors. Of these, roughly 84% fell in the genetic ancestry cluster associated with self-reported Caucasian donors.

Overall study findings and caveats: Later examination showed HLA-associated TCR beta chains had greater clonal expansion than equally common others.

CDR1 MNHEY and CDR2 SVGAGI come from the germline V gene. This CDR3 spans 14 amino acids. J was trimmed by 2 bases and V by 6 bases; bases with no gene match: 2. To note about this clone: Its cognate antigen is unknown.

The PCR ran on 60 Vbeta and 13 Jbeta primers. Sequencing used immunoSEQ multiplex PCR; TCRdb keeps in-frame clones, though not all of them. This sample's clone table lists roughly 190,000 clones. The chain couples TRBV6-5 to TRBJ1-3, with 9 positions matching TRBD1. This clonotype was obtained from a man aged 30 to 45 in good health and CMV-seronegative. Sequenced material: PBMCs. The CDR3, as DNA: TGTGCCAGCAGCAGGGACAGGGCTGGAAACACCATATATTTT. Its translation: CASSRDRAGNTIYF.